This TCR beta chain is from a study of T cells in tumors after PD-1 blockade. About the study: Each patient got pembrolizumab 200 mg every 3 weeks or cemiplimab 350 mg every 2 weeks.

The method was immunoSEQ multiplex PCR; TCRdb's version includes in-frame clones alone and lacks a portion of them. This table holds about 19,000 clones, over 75% found once. A few counts support this clone. CDR1 is SGHVS and CDR2 is FQNEAQ in the germline V gene. CDR3 length equals 16 residues. Trimming shortened V by 5 bases and J by 1 base, and 18 bases separated the two germline ends. The sample in question was PBMCs, obtained after anti-PD-1 therapy. This chain links TRBV7-8 with TRBJ2-7, with D possibly being TRBD1 (6 bases). This sequence was found in a human donor with advanced basal cell or squamous cell carcinoma (not recorded which). This CDR3 is CASSPRPVGGSYEQYF. DNA for the CDR3: TGTGCCAGCAGCCCTCGGCCCGTAGGGGGTTCCTACGAGCAGTACTTC. Complete variable domain (other parts from reference TRBV7-8 and TRBJ2-7): GAGVSQSPRYKVAKRGQDVALRCDPISGHVSLFWYQQALGQGPEFLTYFQNEAQLDKSGLPSDRFFAERPEGSVSTLKIQRTQQEDSAVYLCASSPRPVGGSYEQYFGPGTRLTVT.